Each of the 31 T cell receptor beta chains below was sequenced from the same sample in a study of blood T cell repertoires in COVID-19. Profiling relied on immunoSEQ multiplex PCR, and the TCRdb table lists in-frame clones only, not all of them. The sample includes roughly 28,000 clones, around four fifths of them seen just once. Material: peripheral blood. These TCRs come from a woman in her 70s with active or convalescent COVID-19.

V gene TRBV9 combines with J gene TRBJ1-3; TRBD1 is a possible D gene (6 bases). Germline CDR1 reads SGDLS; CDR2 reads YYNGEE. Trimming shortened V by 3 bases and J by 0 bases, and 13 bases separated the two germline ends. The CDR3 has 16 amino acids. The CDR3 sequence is CASSALTGASGNTIYF. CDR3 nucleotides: TGTGCCAGCAGCGCGTTGACAGGAGCCTCTGGAAACACCATATATTTT.

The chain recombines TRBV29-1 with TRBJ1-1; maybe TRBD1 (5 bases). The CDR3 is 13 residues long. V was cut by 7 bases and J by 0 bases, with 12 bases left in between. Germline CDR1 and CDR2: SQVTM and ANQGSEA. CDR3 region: CSGQRQLNTEAFF. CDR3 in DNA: TGCAGCGGCCAGAGACAGTTGAACACTGAAGCTTTCTTT.

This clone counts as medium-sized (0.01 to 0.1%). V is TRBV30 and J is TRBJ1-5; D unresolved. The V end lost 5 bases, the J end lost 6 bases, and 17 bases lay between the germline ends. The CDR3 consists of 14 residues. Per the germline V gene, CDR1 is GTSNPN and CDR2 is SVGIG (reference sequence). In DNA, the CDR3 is TGTGCCTGGGCTCCGGGATCTGGCGGTCAGCCCCAGCATTTT. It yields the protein CAWAPGSGGQPQHF.

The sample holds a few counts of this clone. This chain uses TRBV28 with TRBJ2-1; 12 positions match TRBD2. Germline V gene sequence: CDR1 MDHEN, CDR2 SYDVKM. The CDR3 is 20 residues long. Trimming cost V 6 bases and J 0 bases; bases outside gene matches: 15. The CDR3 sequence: CASRPTTGTSGLSSYNEQFF. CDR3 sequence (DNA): TGTGCCAGCAGACCAACTACCGGGACTAGCGGGCTTAGCTCCTACAATGAGCAGTTCTTC.

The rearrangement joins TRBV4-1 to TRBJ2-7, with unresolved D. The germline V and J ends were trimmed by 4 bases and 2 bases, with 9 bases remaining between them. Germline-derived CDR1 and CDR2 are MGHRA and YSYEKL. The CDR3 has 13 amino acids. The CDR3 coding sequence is TGCGCCAGCAGCCCAGGCTTACCCTACGAGCAGTACTTC. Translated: CASSPGLPYEQYF.

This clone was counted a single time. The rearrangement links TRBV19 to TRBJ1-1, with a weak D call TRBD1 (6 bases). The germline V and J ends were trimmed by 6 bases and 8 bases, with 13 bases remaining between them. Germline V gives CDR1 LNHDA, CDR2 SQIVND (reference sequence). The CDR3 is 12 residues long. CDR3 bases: TGTGCCAGTAGCTACTCAGGGGTGGAAGCTTTCTTT. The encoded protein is CASSYSGVEAFF.

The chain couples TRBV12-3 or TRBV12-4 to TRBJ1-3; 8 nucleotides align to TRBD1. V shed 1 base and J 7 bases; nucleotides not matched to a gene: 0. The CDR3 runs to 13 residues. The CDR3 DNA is TGTGCCAGCAGTTTAGGACAGGGGAACACCATATATTTT. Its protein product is CASSLGQGNTIYF.

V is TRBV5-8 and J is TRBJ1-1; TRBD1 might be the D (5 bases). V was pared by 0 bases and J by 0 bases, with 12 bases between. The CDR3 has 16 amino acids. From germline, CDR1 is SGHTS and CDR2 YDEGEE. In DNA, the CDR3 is TGTGCCAGCAGCTTGGAAGTGGGGCTCATGAACACTGAAGCTTTCTTT. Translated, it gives CASSLEVGLMNTEAFF.

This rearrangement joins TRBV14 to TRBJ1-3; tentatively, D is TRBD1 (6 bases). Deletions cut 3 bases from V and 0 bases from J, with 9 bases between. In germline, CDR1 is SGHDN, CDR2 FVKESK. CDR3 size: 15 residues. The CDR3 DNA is TGTGCCAGCAGCCATCGACAGGACTCTGGAAACACCATATATTTT. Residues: CASSHRQDSGNTIYF.

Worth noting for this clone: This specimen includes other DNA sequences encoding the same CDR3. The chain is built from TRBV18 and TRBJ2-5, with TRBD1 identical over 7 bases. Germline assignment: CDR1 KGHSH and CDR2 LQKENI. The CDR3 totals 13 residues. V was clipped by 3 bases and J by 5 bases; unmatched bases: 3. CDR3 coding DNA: TGTGCCAGCTCACCCACAGGGGAGGAGACCCAGTACTTC. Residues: CASSPTGEETQYF. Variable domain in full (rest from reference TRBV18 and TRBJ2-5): NAGVMQNPRHLVRRRGQEARLRCSPMKGHSHVYWYRQLPEEGLKFMVYLQKENIIDESGMPKERFSAEFPKEGPSILRIQQVVRGDSAAYFCASSPTGEETQYFGPGTRLLVL.

The CDR3, as DNA: TGTGCCAGCAGCGCAGAGGCCCCGGCGGGTGAAGCTTTCTTT. Amino acids: CASSAEAPAGEAFF. This chain connects TRBV9 to TRBJ1-1; unclear D gene. V was shortened by 3 bases and J by 7 bases, with 16 bases between the two germline ends. The CDR3 has 14 residues. Germline V gene sequence: CDR1 SGDLS, CDR2 YYNGEE.

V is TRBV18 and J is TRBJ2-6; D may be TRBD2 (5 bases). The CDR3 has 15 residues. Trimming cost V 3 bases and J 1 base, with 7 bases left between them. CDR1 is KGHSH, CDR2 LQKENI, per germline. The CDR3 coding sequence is TGTGCCAGCTCACCCGGAGGATCTGGGGCCAACGTCCTGACTTTC. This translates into CASSPGGSGANVLTF.

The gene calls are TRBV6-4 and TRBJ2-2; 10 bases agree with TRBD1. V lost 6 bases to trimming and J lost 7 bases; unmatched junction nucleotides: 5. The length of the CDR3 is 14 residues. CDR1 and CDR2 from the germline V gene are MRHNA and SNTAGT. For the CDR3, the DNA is TGTGCCAGCAGATCGGGACAGGGGATCGGGGAGCTGTTTTTT. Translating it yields CASRSGQGIGELFF.

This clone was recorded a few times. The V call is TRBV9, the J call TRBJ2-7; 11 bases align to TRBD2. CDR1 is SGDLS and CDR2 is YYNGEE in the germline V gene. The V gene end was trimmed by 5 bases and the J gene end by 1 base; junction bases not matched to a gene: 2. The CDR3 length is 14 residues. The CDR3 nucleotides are TGTGCCAGCAGTCCTAGCGGGGGGTCCTACGAGCAGTACTTC. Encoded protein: CASSPSGGSYEQYF.

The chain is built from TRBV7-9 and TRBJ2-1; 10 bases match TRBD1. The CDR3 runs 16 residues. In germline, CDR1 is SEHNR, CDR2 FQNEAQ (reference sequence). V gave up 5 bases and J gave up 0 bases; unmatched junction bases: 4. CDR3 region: CASSPWDRGSYNEQFF. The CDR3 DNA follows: TGTGCCAGCAGCCCCTGGGACAGGGGCTCCTACAATGAGCAGTTCTTC.

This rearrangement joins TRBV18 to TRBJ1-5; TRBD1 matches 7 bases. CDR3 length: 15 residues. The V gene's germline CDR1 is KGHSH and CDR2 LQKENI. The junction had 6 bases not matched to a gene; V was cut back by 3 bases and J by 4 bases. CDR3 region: CASSPTTGSNQPQHF. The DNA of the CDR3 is TGTGCCAGCTCACCGACGACAGGGAGTAATCAGCCCCAGCATTTT.

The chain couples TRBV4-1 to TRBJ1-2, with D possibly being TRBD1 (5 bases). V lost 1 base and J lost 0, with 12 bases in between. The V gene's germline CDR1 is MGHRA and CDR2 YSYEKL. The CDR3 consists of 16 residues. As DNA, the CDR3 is TGCGCCAGCAGCCAAGCCCCAGGGCAGACTAACTATGGCTACACCTTC. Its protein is CASSQAPGQTNYGYTF.

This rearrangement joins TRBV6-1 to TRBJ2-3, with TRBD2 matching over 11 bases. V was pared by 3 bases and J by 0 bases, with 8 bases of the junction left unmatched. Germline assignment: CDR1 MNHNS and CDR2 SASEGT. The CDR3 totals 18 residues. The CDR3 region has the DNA TGTGCCAGCAGTGAGAGGCTAGCGGGAGGTCTAAGCACAGATACGCAGTATTTT. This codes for CASSERLAGGLSTDTQYF.

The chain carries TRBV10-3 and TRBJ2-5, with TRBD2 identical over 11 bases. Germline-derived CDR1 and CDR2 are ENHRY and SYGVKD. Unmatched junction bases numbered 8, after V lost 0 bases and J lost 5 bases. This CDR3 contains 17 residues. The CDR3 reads CAISESLGLAGGETQYF. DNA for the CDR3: TGTGCCATCAGTGAGTCCCTTGGGCTAGCGGGAGGTGAGACCCAGTACTTC.

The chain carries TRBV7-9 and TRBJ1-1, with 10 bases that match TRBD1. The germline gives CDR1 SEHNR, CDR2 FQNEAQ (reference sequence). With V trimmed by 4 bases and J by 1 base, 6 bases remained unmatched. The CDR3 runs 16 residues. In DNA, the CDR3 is TGTGCCAGCAGCTCAGCGCGGACAGGGGGGAACACTGAAGCTTTCTTT. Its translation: CASSSARTGGNTEAFF.

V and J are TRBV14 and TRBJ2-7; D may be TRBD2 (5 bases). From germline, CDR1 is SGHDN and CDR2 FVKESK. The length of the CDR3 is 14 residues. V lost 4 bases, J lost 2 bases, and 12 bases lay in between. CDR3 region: CASSPVGRPYEQYF. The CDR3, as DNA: TGTGCCAGCAGCCCGGTTGGGAGACCCTACGAGCAGTACTTC.

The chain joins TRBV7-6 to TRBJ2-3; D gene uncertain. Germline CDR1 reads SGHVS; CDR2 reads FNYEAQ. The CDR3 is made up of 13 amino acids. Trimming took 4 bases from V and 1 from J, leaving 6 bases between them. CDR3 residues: CASSYPGTDTQYF. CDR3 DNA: TGTGCCAGCAGCTATCCGGGCACAGATACGCAGTATTTT.

The CDR3: CASSATGDLKPQHF. Here the CDR3 DNA reads TGTGCCAGCAGCGCCACAGGGGATTTGAAGCCCCAGCATTTT. The chain joins TRBV9 to TRBJ1-5; 7 bases line up with TRBD1. Germline V CDR1 and CDR2: SGDLS, YYNGEE. This CDR3 has 14 amino acids. The trim removed 3 bases at V and 8 bases at J, leaving 8 bases unmatched.

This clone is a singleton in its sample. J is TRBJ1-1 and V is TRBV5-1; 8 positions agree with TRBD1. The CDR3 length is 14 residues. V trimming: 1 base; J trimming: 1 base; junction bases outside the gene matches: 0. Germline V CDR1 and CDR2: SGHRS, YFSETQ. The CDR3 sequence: CASSLTGGNTEAFF. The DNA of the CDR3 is TGCGCCAGCAGCTTGACAGGGGGGAACACTGAAGCTTTCTTT.

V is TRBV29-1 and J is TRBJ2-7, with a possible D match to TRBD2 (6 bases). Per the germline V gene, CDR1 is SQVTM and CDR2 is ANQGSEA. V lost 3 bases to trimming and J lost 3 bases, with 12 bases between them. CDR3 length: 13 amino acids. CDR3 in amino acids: CSVEAQGGYEQYF. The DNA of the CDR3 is TGCAGCGTTGAGGCGCAGGGAGGCTACGAGCAGTACTTC.

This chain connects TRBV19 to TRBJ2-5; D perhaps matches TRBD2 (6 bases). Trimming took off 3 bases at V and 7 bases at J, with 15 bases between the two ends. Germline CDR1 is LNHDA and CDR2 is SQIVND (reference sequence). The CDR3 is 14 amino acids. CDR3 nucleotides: TGTGCCAGTAGTATCCCCTCCCCGGAGGGGACCCAGTACTTC. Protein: CASSIPSPEGTQYF.

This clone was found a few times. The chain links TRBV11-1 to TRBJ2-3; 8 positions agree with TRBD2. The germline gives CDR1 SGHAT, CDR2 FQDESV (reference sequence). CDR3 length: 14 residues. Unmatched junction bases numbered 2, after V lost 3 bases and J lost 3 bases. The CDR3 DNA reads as TGTGCCAGCAGCTTCGGGGGGGTGACAGATACGCAGTATTTT. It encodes CASSFGGVTDTQYF.

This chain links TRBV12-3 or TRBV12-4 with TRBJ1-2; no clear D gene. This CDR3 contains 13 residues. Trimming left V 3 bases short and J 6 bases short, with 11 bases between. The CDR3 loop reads CASSFRGFDGYTF. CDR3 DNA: TGTGCCAGCAGTTTTAGAGGATTTGATGGCTACACCTTC.

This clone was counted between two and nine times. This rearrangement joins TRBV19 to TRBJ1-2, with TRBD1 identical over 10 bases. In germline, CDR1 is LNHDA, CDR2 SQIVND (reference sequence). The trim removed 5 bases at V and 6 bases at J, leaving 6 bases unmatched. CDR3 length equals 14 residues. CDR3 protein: CASSARQGADGYTF. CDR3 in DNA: TGTGCCAGTAGTGCCCGACAGGGGGCGGATGGCTACACCTTC. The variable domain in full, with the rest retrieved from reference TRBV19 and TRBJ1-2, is DGGITQSPKYLFRKEGQNVTLSCEQNLNHDAMYWYRQDPGQGLRLIYYSQIVNDFQKGDIAEGYSVSREKKESFPLTVTSAQKNPTAFYLCASSARQGADGYTFGSGTRLTVV.

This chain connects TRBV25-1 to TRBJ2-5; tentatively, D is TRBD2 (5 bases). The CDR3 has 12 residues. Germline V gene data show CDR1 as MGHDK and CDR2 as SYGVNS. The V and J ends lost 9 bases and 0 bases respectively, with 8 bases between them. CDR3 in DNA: TGTGCCAGTCGGGGAAACCAAGAGACCCAGTACTTC. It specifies CASRGNQETQYF.

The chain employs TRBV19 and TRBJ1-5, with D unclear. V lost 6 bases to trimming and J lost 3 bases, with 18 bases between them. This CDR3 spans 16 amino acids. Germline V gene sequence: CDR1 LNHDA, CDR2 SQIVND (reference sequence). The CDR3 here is CASRGEGGGDNQPQHF. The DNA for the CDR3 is TGTGCCAGTAGGGGAGAAGGTGGAGGAGACAATCAGCCCCAGCATTTT.